The present entry profiles one T cell receptor (beta chain) with its context. Germline CDR1 and CDR2: MNHEY and SMNVEV (reference sequence). The CDR3 is made up of 18 amino acids. TCRdb reprocessed the 5' RACE reads; each CDR3 protein has one entry and no DNA is given. Here the sample table reports 450,000 to 600,000 distinct CDR3 sequences. This entry comes from a study of T cells expressing NK-cell markers. Study summary: It was sorted CD3+CD56+NKG2C+, CD3+CD56+NKG2C- and CD3+CD56-NKG2C+ T cells that supplied the TCR beta repertoires.

This chain joins TRBV27 and TRBJ2-3. This sequence was found in a man in his late teens or twenties in good health. The sequenced material came from blood T cells: a sorted CD56 or NKG2C T cell subset, CD4+ or CD8+ T cells, or bulk PBMC T cells (not recorded which). CDR3 sequence reads: CASSSVSSKTDSTDTQYF.